Below, one TCR beta chain is given with its context. Its target is not known. The CDR3 length is 17 residues. With 2 bases removed from V and 0 bases from J, the gap between germline ends came to 11 bases. CDR1 and CDR2 from the germline V gene are SGHVS and FNYEAQ. This sample stems from a study of T cell responses to AZD1222 COVID-19 vaccine. Study-level points and caveats: It should be noted that donors were predominantly white British and more often female, and clonal diversity was possibly underestimated.

Produced via immunoSEQ multiplex PCR; TCRdb's table is partial and in-frame only. The sample gives approximately 110,000 clones, 85% to 90% of which show up once; 4.4% is in the top ten. Specimen: peripheral blood, collected on day 0 of AZD1222 vaccination. This clonotype originated in an adult in good health. The chain carries TRBV7-6 and TRBJ1-6; possibly TRBD1 for D (6 bases). CDR3 protein: CASSLRQGSSYNSPLHF. The CDR3 DNA is TGTGCCAGCAGCTTACGCCAGGGGAGCTCCTATAATTCACCCCTCCACTTT. The entire variable domain, with the rest obtained from reference TRBV7-6 and TRBJ1-6, is as follows: GAGVSQSPRYKVTKRGQDVALRCDPISGHVSLYWYRQALGQGPEFLTYFNYEAQQDKSGLPNDRFSAERPEGSISTLTIQRTEQRDSAMYRCASSLRQGSSYNSPLHFGNGTRLTVT.